The rows below give T cell receptor beta chains drawn from one sample of a study of graft-versus-host responses after intestinal transplantation. TCRdb keeps only in-frame clones here, not all; method: immunoSEQ multiplex PCR. The table includes 62,000 or so clones, 90% to 95% detected once. These receptors lack a known antigen. The sample in question was unstimulated CD8+ T cells sorted from spleen or lymph node cells, obtained before transplant. These receptors came from a human donor who was the organ donor for an intestinal transplant. CDR3s include the opening cysteine and the closing phenylalanine or tryptophan. The D gene is left open where the match is weak. The listing skips clone size in some rows; elsewhere it reads once, few, many or a size class.

CDR3 DNA | CDR3 protein | J gene | V gene | clone size | D gene
TGTGCCAGTAGGGCCCGGGACAGGGCCTACGAGCAGTACTTC | CASRARDRAYEQYF | TRBJ2-7 | TRBV19 | once | TRBD1
TGTGCCAGCAGTCCTCCGGGACTAGCGTTTTACAATGAGCAGTTCTTC | CASSPPGLAFYNEQFF | TRBJ2-1 | TRBV27 | - | TRBD2
TGTGCCTGGAGCGCCACAGGGGGCGTAGGTGGCTACACCTTC | CAWSATGGVGGYTF | TRBJ1-2 | TRBV30 | - | TRBD1
TGTGCCAGCTCAACGCAGAACAGACAGGATTTTGTTAACTATGGCTACACCTTC | CASSTQNRQDFVNYGYTF | TRBJ1-2 | TRBV18 | - | -
TGTGCCAGCAGTCCAGTCCCACTAGCGCGGGGGCCCTACAATGAGCAGTTCTTC | CASSPVPLARGPYNEQFF | TRBJ2-1 | TRBV28 | once | -
TGTGCCAGCAGTTACAACCTAGCGGGAGGGGGCGAGCAGTACTTC | CASSYNLAGGGEQYF | TRBJ2-7 | TRBV6-6 | - | TRBD2
TGTGCCAGCAGTTCCCAGCAGCAGGGGAACACTGAAGCTTTCTTT | CASSSQQQGNTEAFF | TRBJ1-1 | TRBV27 | - | -
TGTGCCAGCAGTGAACTAGCGGGAGGGCCAGATACGCAGTATTTT | CASSELAGGPDTQYF | TRBJ2-3 | TRBV6-1 | - | TRBD2
TGTGCCAGCTTGAGTTTGGCCAGGGGCGCTAATGAAAAACTGTTTTTT | CASLSLARGANEKLFF | TRBJ1-4 | TRBV28 | - | -
TGTGCCAGCAGTTCGACCCCGCTAGGGAGTCGGGGTTGGGCCCAGCATTTT | CASSSTPLGSRGWAQHF | TRBJ1-5 | TRBV28 | - | -
TGTGCCAGCAGTTACTTGTCCGCAACTAATGAAAAACTGTTTTTT | CASSYLSATNEKLFF | TRBJ1-4 | TRBV6-6 | - | -
TGTGCCAGTAGTACTTTGGGGACAGGGAGATCCTACGAGCAGTACTTC | CASSTLGTGRSYEQYF | TRBJ2-7 | TRBV19 | - | TRBD1
TGTGCCAGCAGGCCCAGGCGAGGGGGAAACACTGAAGCTTTCTTT | CASRPRRGGNTEAFF | TRBJ1-1 | TRBV2 | once | -
TGTGCCAGCAGTATCCGACTAATTCGGTCCAATGAGCAGTTCTTC | CASSIRLIRSNEQFF | TRBJ2-1 | TRBV2 | - | -
TGTGCCAGCAAAAGGGGCGGGAGCATTGAGCAGTTCTTC | CASKRGGSIEQFF | TRBJ2-1 | TRBV27 | - | TRBD2
TGTGCTAGCAGCCCAGGCGCGGGAGGGTATGAGCAGTTCTTC | CASSPGAGGYEQFF | TRBJ2-1 | TRBV7-7 | - | TRBD2
TGTGCCAGCAGCTTGGTCGGGACAGGGAATGAAAAACTGTTTTTT | CASSLVGTGNEKLFF | TRBJ1-4 | TRBV5-6 | few | TRBD1
TGTGCCAGCAGCTTCAAAGGCGGGAACACCATATATTTT | CASSFKGGNTIYF | TRBJ1-3 | TRBV13 | - | -
TGTGCCAGCAGCGGGGACAGGCTTGAAGCTTTCTTT | CASSGDRLEAFF | TRBJ1-1 | TRBV9 | - | TRBD1
TGTGCCAGCAGCGCGGGAGACGGAAACACTGAAGCTTTCTTT | CASSAGDGNTEAFF | TRBJ1-1 | TRBV9 | - | -
TGTGCCAGCAGCTTGGTAGGGGGGGGCACTGAAGCTTTCTTT | CASSLVGGGTEAFF | TRBJ1-1 | TRBV5-6 | - | -
TGTGCCAGCACCACGAGTGGGAGGATGGACTACAATGAGCAGTTCTTC | CASTTSGRMDYNEQFF | TRBJ2-1 | TRBV9 | - | -
TGTGCCTGGAGTGTCTCAGGGTTCTACGAGCAGTACTTC | CAWSVSGFYEQYF | TRBJ2-7 | TRBV30 | - | -
TGTGCCAGCAGCGTAGCTACAGGAAACATAAACTATGGCTACACCTTC | CASSVATGNINYGYTF | TRBJ1-2 | TRBV9 | - | -
TGTGCCAGCAGCAAAGGGGCCAGGGTAAAACGTCCTGGGGAGCTGTTTTTT | CASSKGARVKRPGELFF | TRBJ2-2 | TRBV14 | - | -
TGTGCTAGTGGTTCCCAGTCGGCAGGGAGGTTGGCCACTGAAGCTTTCTTT | CASGSQSAGRLATEAFF | TRBJ1-1 | TRBV12-5 | - | -
TGTGCCGCCGGCGGGAATCAGCCCCAGCATTTT | CAAGGNQPQHF | TRBJ1-5 | TRBV10-3 | - | -
TGCAGCGTTGAAGATGGGCTAGCGGACAATGAGCAGTTCTTC | CSVEDGLADNEQFF | TRBJ2-1 | TRBV29-1 | - | TRBD2
TGTGCCAGCAGTTTCTCGGGGAATCAGCCCCAGCATTTT | CASSFSGNQPQHF | TRBJ1-5 | TRBV27 | - | -
TGTGCCAGCAGTTTGGGACAGGACCGTAGAAACACCATATATTTT | CASSLGQDRRNTIYF | TRBJ1-3 | TRBV27 | - | TRBD1
TGCGCCAGCAGCTTGGACAGATCTTATGGCTACACCTTC | CASSLDRSYGYTF | TRBJ1-2 | TRBV5-1 | - | -
TGCGCCAGCAGCCAAGGGGCCACCGGGACTAGCGCGGATACGCAGTATTTT | CASSQGATGTSADTQYF | TRBJ2-3 | TRBV4-3 | - | TRBD2
TGTGCCAGTAGTATCTCCGTCTCTGGGGCCAACGTCCTGACTTTC | CASSISVSGANVLTF | TRBJ2-6 | TRBV19 | - | -
TGCGCCAGCGCGATGGCCGCGGGTCCCGAAGCTTTCTTT | CASAMAAGPEAFF | TRBJ1-1 | TRBV5-1 | - | -
TGTGCCAGCTCACCATCCAGGACAGGGGTGGGCCGGGAATACGAGCAGTACTTC | CASSPSRTGVGREYEQYF | TRBJ2-7 | TRBV18 | once | TRBD1
TGTGCCAGCAGCTCCCGGGACAGGGTATTCCCGTGGGGCACAGATACGCAGTATTTT | CASSSRDRVFPWGTDTQYF | TRBJ2-3 | TRBV5-6 | once | TRBD1
TGTGCCAGCAGTTACCCCAGGAGAAACACCATATATTTT | CASSYPRRNTIYF | TRBJ1-3 | TRBV6-6 | few | -
TGTGCCAGCAGTTACCCGCGGGGGGGGACCTCCTACGAGCAGTACTTC | CASSYPRGGTSYEQYF | TRBJ2-7 | TRBV28 | once | TRBD2
TGTGCCAGCAGCTTTCCACCGGAGGAGACCCAGTACTTC | CASSFPPEETQYF | TRBJ2-5 | TRBV13 | - | -
TGTGCCAGCAGCCGATGGGGGGAGAACACTGAAGCTTTCTTT | CASSRWGENTEAFF | TRBJ1-1 | TRBV13 | few | -
TGTGCCAGCAGCCAAGGGACAGAATATGGCTACACCTTC | CASSQGTEYGYTF | TRBJ1-2 | TRBV14 | - | -
TGTGCCAGCAGCGTAGAGGGACTAGCGGGCGATACGCAGTATTTT | CASSVEGLAGDTQYF | TRBJ2-3 | TRBV9 | - | TRBD2
TGTGCCAGCAGTGAAGACCCACAGCCGAACACCGGGGAGCTGTTTTTT | CASSEDPQPNTGELFF | TRBJ2-2 | TRBV6-4 | - | -